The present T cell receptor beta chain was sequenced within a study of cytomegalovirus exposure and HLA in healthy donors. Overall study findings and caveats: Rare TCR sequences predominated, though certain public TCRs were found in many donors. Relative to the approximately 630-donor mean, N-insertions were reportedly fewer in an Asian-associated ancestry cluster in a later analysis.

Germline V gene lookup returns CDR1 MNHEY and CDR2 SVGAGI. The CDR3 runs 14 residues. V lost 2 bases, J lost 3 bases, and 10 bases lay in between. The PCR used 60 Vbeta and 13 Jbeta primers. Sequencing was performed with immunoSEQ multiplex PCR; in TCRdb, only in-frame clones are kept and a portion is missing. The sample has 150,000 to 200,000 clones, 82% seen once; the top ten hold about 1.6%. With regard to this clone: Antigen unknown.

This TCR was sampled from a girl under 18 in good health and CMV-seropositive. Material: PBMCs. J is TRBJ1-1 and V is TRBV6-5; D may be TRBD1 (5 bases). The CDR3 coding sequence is TGTGCCAGCAGTTACGGGGGGTTACACACTGAAGCTTTCTTT. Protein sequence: CASSYGGLHTEAFF.